Listed below are T cell receptor beta chains from one sample, sequenced in a study of shared clonotypes between healthy human individuals. Some clones are missing from TCRdb's copy, which holds only in-frame ones; the method was immunoSEQ multiplex PCR. The data show approximately 640,000 clones, with less than 80% seen just once and approximately 1.8% held by the top ten. The source material was memory CD4+ T cells sorted from blood. These TCRs come from a woman aged 25 to 45 in good health. Each CDR3 is given with its conserved first and last residue. A D gene is named only where the DNA matches it firmly. Clone sizes are given selectively: once, few, many, or a class where the clone is expanded.

clone_size j_call v_call d_call cdr3_aa cdr3_nt
- TRBJ2-3 TRBV11-2 - CASSPQVGADTQYF TGTGCCAGCAGCCCTCAGGTGGGGGCCGATACGCAGTATTTT
once TRBJ1-1 TRBV9 TRBD1 CASSVVSGGSTEAFF TGTGCCAGCAGCGTAGTCTCAGGGGGAAGTACTGAAGCTTTCTTT
- TRBJ2-1 TRBV2 TRBD2 CARDGSGRNEQFF TGTGCCAGGGATGGGAGCGGGAGAAATGAGCAGTTCTTC
- TRBJ1-1 TRBV6-4 TRBD1 CASSVTQGAVAEAFF TGTGCCAGCAGTGTCACACAGGGGGCGGTGGCTGAAGCTTTCTTT
once TRBJ2-7 TRBV28 TRBD2 CASSQTGGGFPYEQYF TGTGCCAGCAGCCAGACGGGGGGGGGTTTCCCCTACGAGCAGTACTTC
- TRBJ2-7 TRBV14 - CASSQGGRTRGGREQYF TGTGCCAGCAGCCAAGGAGGACGAACTAGAGGGGGTCGCGAGCAGTACTTC
- TRBJ2-3 TRBV11-3 - CASSLDRDTQYF TGTGCCAGCAGCTTAGATAGGGATACGCAGTATTTT
- TRBJ2-3 TRBV10-3 TRBD1 CAIRPRQGVTDTQYF TGTGCCATCAGGCCGCGACAGGGAGTCACAGATACGCAGTATTTT
- TRBJ2-4 TRBV2 - CASSEREAKNIQYF TGTGCCAGCAGTGAAAGGGAAGCCAAAAACATTCAGTACTTC
- TRBJ2-7 TRBV6-1 - CASSDPGTPLAQYF TGTGCCAGCAGTGACCCCGGGACTCCGCTCGCGCAGTACTTC
- TRBJ2-7 TRBV7-2 TRBD2 CASSFTSGLNYEQYF TGTGCCAGCAGCTTTACTAGCGGGCTAAACTACGAGCAGTACTTC
- TRBJ1-2 TRBV19 TRBD1 CASTPRQGGDNYGYTF TGTGCCAGTACCCCCCGACAGGGGGGCGATAACTATGGCTACACCTTC
- TRBJ2-2 TRBV5-1 - CASSLIGGDANTGELFF TGCGCCAGCAGCTTGATCGGCGGAGACGCGAACACCGGGGAGCTGTTTTTT
few TRBJ1-2 TRBV28 TRBD1 CASSFPGQGGNYGYTF TGTGCCAGCAGTTTTCCGGGACAGGGGGGCAACTATGGCTACACCTTC
once TRBJ2-7 TRBV4-2 TRBD1 CASSPTLSQTGTSYEQYF TGTGCCAGCAGCCCAACCCTCAGCCAGACAGGGACCAGTTACGAGCAGTACTTC
- TRBJ1-2 TRBV9 - CASSPKAGVGYGYTF TGTGCCAGCAGCCCAAAGGCAGGGGTTGGCTATGGCTACACCTTC
- TRBJ2-7 TRBV28 - CASSLAATLYEQYF TGTGCCAGCAGTTTAGCAGCGACTCTTTACGAGCAGTACTTC
few TRBJ2-7 TRBV5-1 TRBD2 CASSLGLAPYEQYF TGCGCCAGCAGCTTGGGACTAGCGCCATACGAGCAGTACTTC
few TRBJ1-1 TRBV29-1 TRBD1 CSVEWQTGSTEAFF TGCAGCGTTGAGTGGCAGACAGGGTCCACTGAAGCTTTCTTT
few TRBJ1-2 TRBV27 TRBD1 CASSITGDTYGYTF TGTGCCAGCAGTATAACAGGGGATACGTATGGCTACACCTTC
- TRBJ1-4 TRBV11-2 - CASSLVLGGDEKLFF TGTGCCAGCAGCTTAGTCCTGGGGGGTGATGAAAAACTGTTTTTT
once TRBJ1-5 TRBV6-1 - CASSSSGEHQPQHF TGTGCCAGCAGTTCTTCAGGGGAACATCAGCCCCAGCATTTT
- TRBJ2-7 TRBV2 - CASSERGYRGEQYF TGTGCCAGCAGTGAACGCGGGTATCGTGGTGAGCAGTACTTC
- TRBJ1-5 TRBV15 TRBD1 CATSRDWTGNGNQPQHF TGTGCCACCAGCAGAGATTGGACAGGGAATGGCAATCAGCCCCAGCATTTT
- TRBJ2-2 TRBV29-1 TRBD1 CSVGSGGANTGELFF TGCAGCGTTGGATCAGGGGGAGCGAACACCGGGGAGCTGTTTTTT
- TRBJ1-1 TRBV10-3 - CAISGTRQDEAFF TGTGCCATCAGTGGGACCCGACAGGATGAAGCTTTCTTT
- TRBJ2-7 TRBV27 - CASRFGLTYEQYF TGTGCCAGCCGTTTCGGACTCACCTACGAGCAGTACTTC
- TRBJ2-1 TRBV5-1 TRBD2 CASRYQLAGGRNEQFF TGCGCCAGCAGGTACCAACTAGCGGGAGGCCGGAATGAGCAGTTCTTC
- TRBJ2-3 TRBV7-7 - CASSAGDGGVQYF TGTGCCAGCAGCGCAGGGGATGGGGGTGTGCAGTATTTT
- TRBJ2-1 TRBV5-1 TRBD1 CASSSEFGRGRLSEQFF TGCGCCAGCAGCTCAGAATTTGGTAGGGGGCGCCTCAGTGAGCAGTTCTTC
- TRBJ2-2 TRBV7-3 TRBD1 CASSLITGAPGELFF TGTGCCAGCAGCTTAATAACAGGGGCCCCCGGGGAGCTGTTTTTT
many TRBJ2-7 TRBV7-8 - CASSPAGLGAYEQYF TGTGCCAGCAGCCCCGCCGGGCTAGGGGCCTACGAGCAGTACTTC
- TRBJ2-3 TRBV25-1 TRBD2 CASSDGRASRLDTQYF TGTGCCAGCAGTGACGGGAGGGCGTCTAGGCTGGATACGCAGTATTTT
- TRBJ1-2 TRBV28 - CASRPPGRTNYGYTF TGTGCCAGCAGACCCCCCGGCCGAACTAACTATGGCTACACCTTC
- TRBJ2-5 TRBV11-3 TRBD2 CASSLGLAGTQETQYF TGTGCCAGCAGTTTGGGGCTAGCGGGAACCCAAGAGACCCAGTACTTC
- TRBJ2-1 TRBV12-5 - CASGLVVGTPNEQFF TGTGCTAGTGGTTTGGTAGTCGGGACACCAAATGAGCAGTTCTTC
- TRBJ1-5 TRBV10-3 - CATGEANQPQHF TGTGCCACCGGAGAGGCTAATCAGCCCCAGCATTTT
- TRBJ1-1 TRBV6-6 - CASSLGGGNTEAFF TGTGCCAGCAGTTTAGGGGGGGGGAACACTGAAGCTTTCTTT
- TRBJ2-1 TRBV7-9 - CASSLGFATDEQFF TGTGCCAGCAGCTTAGGCTTCGCGACGGATGAGCAGTTCTTC
few TRBJ2-7 TRBV28 - CATVTGVGNEQYF TGTGCCACCGTGACTGGAGTGGGAAACGAGCAGTACTTC
- TRBJ2-1 TRBV28 TRBD2 CASSFLGGSSYNEQFF TGTGCCAGCAGTTTTCTGGGCGGGAGCTCCTACAATGAGCAGTTCTTC
- TRBJ1-1 TRBV6-6 - CASSYRGGPTEAFF TGTGCCAGCAGTTACCGAGGAGGGCCCACTGAAGCTTTCTTT
- TRBJ1-5 TRBV4-1 TRBD1 CASSQDVRGGVHQPQHF TGCGCCAGCAGCCAAGATGTGAGAGGGGGCGTTCATCAGCCCCAGCATTTT
- TRBJ2-1 TRBV5-1 - CASSLQWEQFF TGCGCCAGCAGCTTGCAATGGGAGCAGTTCTTC
- TRBJ2-1 TRBV5-1 TRBD2 CASSLVSGAYNEQFF TGCGCCAGCAGCTTGGTTAGCGGGGCGTACAATGAGCAGTTCTTC
- TRBJ2-3 TRBV5-1 TRBD1 CASSYGQASTDTQYF TGCGCCAGCAGCTACGGACAGGCCAGCACAGATACGCAGTATTTT
once TRBJ1-4 TRBV4-1 - CASSPVPLGNEKLFF TGCGCCAGCAGCCCTGTCCCGCTGGGGAATGAAAAACTGTTTTTT
- TRBJ2-3 TRBV12-5 - CASGAGISRPDTQYF TGTGCTAGTGGTGCCGGGATCTCTAGACCAGATACGCAGTATTTT
- TRBJ2-7 TRBV2 - CASSAIGAGEQYF TGTGCCAGCAGTGCTATAGGAGCTGGGGAGCAGTACTTC
- TRBJ2-7 TRBV5-1 - CASSLGPTDSYEQYF TGCGCCAGCAGCTTGGGCCCGACAGACTCCTACGAGCAGTACTTC
few TRBJ2-5 TRBV18 - CASSRYQETQYF TGTGCCAGCTCTCGGTACCAAGAGACCCAGTACTTC
- TRBJ2-3 TRBV9 - CASSVGPTGRKADTQYF TGTGCCAGCAGCGTAGGTCCTACGGGACGGAAGGCAGATACGCAGTATTTT
once TRBJ2-2 TRBV12-2 - CASRPGTDNTGELFF TGTGCAAGTCGCCCGGGGACAGACAACACCGGGGAGCTGTTTTTT
- TRBJ2-3 TRBV11-2 - CASSREVDTQYF TGTGCCAGCAGCCGAGAGGTAGATACGCAGTATTTT
- TRBJ2-5 TRBV28 - CASSLPRETQYF TGTGCCAGCAGTCTCCCCCGGGAGACCCAGTACTTC
- TRBJ2-7 TRBV2 - CASSGRAHEQYF TGTGCCAGCAGTGGGCGGGCCCACGAGCAGTACTTC
- TRBJ2-7 TRBV2 - CARTQNGEQYF TGTGCCAGAACGCAGAATGGTGAGCAGTACTTC